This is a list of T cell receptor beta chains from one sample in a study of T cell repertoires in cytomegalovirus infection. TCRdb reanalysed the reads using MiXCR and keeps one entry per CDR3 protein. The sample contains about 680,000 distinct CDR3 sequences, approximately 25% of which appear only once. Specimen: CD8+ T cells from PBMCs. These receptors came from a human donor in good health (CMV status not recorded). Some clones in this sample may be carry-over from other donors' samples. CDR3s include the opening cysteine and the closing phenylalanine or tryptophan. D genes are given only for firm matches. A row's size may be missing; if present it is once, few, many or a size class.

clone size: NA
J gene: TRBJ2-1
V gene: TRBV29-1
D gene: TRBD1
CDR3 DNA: TGCAGCGTTGAAGATCTTCGGGCAGGGGGTGGCTACAATGAGCAGTTCTTC
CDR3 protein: CSVEDLRAGGGYNEQFF

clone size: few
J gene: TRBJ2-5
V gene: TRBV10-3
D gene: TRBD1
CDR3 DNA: TGTGCCATCAGTCAGGGACAGGAAGAGACCCAGTACTTC
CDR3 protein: CAISQGQEETQYF

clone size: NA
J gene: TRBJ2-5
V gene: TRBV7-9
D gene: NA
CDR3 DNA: TGTGCCAGCAGCCGAGGAGAGACGCCCTCCGGGGAGACCCAGTACTTC
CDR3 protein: CASSRGETPSGETQYF

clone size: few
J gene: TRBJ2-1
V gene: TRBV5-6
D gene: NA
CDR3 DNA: TGTGCCAGCAGTCGGGGACATAGCTACTACAATGAGCAGTTCTTC
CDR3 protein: CASSRGHSYYNEQFF

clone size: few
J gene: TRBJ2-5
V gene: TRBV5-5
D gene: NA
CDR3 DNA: TGTGCCAGCAGCTTGGTGCGGAACTGGGAGACCCAGTACTTC
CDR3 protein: CASSLVRNWETQYF

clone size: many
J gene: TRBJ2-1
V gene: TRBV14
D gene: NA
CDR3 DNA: TGTGCCAGCAGCCCTCCCTACAATGAGCAGTTCTTC
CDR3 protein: CASSPPYNEQFF

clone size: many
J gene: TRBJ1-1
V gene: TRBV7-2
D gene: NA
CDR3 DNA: TGTGCCAGCAGCGCCCCGTTCACATCTATGAACACTGAAGCTTTCTTT
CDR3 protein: CASSAPFTSMNTEAFF

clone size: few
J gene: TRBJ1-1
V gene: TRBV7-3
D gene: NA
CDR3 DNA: TGTGCCAGCAGCTTATTGGGGCGTGAAGCTTTCTTT
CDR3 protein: CASSLLGREAFF

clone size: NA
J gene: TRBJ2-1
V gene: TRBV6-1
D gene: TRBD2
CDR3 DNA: TGTGCCGGCAGATTGGAGCGGGGGGCCGGGAATGAGCAGTTCTTC
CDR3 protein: CAGRLERGAGNEQFF

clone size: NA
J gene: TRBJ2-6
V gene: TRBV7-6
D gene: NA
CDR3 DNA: TGTGTCAGCAGCCAAGGGGGCTCTGGGGCCAACGTCCTGACTTTC
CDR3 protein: CVSSQGGSGANVLTF

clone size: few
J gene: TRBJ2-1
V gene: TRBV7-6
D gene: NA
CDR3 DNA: TGTGCCAGCAGCGGACGGGCCGGGGGCGCCTACAATGAGCAGTTCTTC
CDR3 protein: CASSGRAGGAYNEQFF

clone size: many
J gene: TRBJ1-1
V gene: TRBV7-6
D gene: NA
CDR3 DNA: TGTGCCAGCAGCTTAGCGTGGGGCACTGAAGCTTTCTTT
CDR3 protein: CASSLAWGTEAFF

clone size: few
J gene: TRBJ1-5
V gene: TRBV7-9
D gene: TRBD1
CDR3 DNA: TGTGCCAGCAGCGGAACCGGGACAGGGGGCGATCAGCCCCAGCATTTT
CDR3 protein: CASSGTGTGGDQPQHF

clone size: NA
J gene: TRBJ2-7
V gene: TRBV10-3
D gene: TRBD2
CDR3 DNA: TGTGCCATCAGTGGTAGCGGGGGGGGTGACGAGCAGTACTTC
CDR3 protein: CAISGSGGGDEQYF

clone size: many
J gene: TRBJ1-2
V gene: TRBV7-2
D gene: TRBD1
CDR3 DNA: TGTGCCAGCAGCCCTAACCTCGGGACAGGGATCTTCTATGGCTACACCTTC
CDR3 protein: CASSPNLGTGIFYGYTF

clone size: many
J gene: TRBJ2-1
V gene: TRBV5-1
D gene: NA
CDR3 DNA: TGTGCCAGCAGTTTAGAGGGTTCCTACAATGAGCAGTTCTTC
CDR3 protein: CASSLEGSYNEQFF

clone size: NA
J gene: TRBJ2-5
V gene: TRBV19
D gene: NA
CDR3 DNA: TGTGTCAGTAGTAGCTCCGGACCGGGACGGTCAATTCAAGAGACCCAGTACTTC
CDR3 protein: CVSSSSGPGRSIQETQYF

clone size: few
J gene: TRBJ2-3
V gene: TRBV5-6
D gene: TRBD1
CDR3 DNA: TGTGCCAGCAGCCCTTCTGGACAGGGGTGGAATACGCAGTATTTT
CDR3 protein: CASSPSGQGWNTQYF

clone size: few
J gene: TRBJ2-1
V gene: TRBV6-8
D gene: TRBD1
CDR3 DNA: TGTGCCAGCAAGAAACCGGGACAGGGCAATGAGCAGTTCTTC
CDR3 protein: CASKKPGQGNEQFF

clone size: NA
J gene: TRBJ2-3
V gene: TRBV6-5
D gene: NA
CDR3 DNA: TGTGCCAGCAGTTATGGGGGTCCCCGCACAGATACGCAGTATTTT
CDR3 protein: CASSYGGPRTDTQYF

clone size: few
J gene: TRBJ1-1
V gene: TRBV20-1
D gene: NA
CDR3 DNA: TGCAGTGCTAATTTCCGCACTGAAGCTTTCTTT
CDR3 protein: CSANFRTEAFF

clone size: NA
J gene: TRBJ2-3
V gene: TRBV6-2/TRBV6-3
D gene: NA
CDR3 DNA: TGTGCCAGCAGTTACTCTCCAGGGCCGGGGGATACGCAGTATTTT
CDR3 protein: CASSYSPGPGDTQYF

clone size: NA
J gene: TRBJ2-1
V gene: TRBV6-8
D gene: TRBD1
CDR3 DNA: TGTGCCAGCAGTTACGGGACAGGGCAGTTCTTC
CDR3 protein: CASSYGTGQFF

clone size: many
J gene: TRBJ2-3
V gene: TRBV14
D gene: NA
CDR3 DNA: TGTGCCAGCAGCATGAAAACCGGGGCTAGCACAGATACGCAGTATTTT
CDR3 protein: CASSMKTGASTDTQYF

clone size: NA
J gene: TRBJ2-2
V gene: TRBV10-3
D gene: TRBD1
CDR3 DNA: TGTGCCATCTCATCGGGGACAGGGCACACCGGGGAGCTGTTTTTT
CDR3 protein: CAISSGTGHTGELFF

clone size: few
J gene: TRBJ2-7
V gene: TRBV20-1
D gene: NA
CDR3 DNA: TGCAGTGCTCTTGGACGGACCTACGAGCAGTACTTC
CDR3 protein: CSALGRTYEQYF

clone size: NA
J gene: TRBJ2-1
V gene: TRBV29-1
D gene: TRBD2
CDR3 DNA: TGCAGCGTTGAGGGACTAGCGGTTAATGAGCAGTTCTTC
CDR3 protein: CSVEGLAVNEQFF

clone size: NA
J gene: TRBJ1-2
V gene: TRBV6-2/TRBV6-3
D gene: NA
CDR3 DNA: TGTGCCAGCAGTCTCAATCGCGGTTTTAACTATGGCTACACCTTC
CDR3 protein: CASSLNRGFNYGYTF

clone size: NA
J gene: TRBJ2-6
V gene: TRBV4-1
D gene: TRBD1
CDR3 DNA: TGCGCCAGCAGCCCCTACCCAGGGACAGGGGTCGGGGAATCTGGGGCCAACGTCCTGACTTTC
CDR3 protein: CASSPYPGTGVGESGANVLTF

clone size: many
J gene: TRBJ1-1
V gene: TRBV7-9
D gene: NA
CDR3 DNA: TGTGCCAGCAGCTTATCGGACGGTAACACTGAAGCTTTCTTT
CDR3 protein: CASSLSDGNTEAFF

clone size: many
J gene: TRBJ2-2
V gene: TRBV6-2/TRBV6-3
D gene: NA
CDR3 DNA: TGTGCCAGCAGTTACTCGACGAGCGGGACCGGGGAGCTGTTTTTT
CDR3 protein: CASSYSTSGTGELFF

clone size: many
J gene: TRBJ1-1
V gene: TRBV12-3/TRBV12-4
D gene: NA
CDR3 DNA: TGTGCCAGCAGTTTAAGCGCGGAGAACACTGAAGCTTTCTTT
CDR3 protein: CASSLSAENTEAFF

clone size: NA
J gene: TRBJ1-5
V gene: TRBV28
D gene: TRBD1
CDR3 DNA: TGTGCCAGCAGTTTCGGGACAGCAGGCAATCAGCCCCAGCATTTT
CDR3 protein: CASSFGTAGNQPQHF

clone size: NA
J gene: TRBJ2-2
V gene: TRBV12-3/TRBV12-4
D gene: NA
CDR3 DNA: TGTGCCAGCGACTCGGGCACCGGGGAGCTGTTTTTT
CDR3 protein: CASDSGTGELFF

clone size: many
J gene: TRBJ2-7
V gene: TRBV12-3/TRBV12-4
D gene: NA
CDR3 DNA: TGTGCCAGCAGTTACGGCAGCCCAAGCTCCTACGAGCAGTACTTC
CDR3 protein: CASSYGSPSSYEQYF

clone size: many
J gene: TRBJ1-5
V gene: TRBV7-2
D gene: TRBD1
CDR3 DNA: TGTGCCAGCAGCTTTCAGGGGGGACAGCCCCAGCATTTT
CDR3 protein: CASSFQGGQPQHF

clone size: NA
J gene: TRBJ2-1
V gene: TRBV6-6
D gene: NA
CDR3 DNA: TGTGCCAGCAGTTACGAGGTGGGGGCGAATGAGCAGTTCTTC
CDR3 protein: CASSYEVGANEQFF

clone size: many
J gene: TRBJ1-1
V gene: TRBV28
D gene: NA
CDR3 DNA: TGTGCCAGCAGTTGGGGTGTTACTGAAGCTTTCTTT
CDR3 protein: CASSWGVTEAFF

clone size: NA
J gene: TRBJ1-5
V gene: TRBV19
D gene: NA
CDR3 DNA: TGTGCCAGTAACGACACCCCGAGTCGGCCCCAGCATTTT
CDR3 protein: CASNDTPSRPQHF

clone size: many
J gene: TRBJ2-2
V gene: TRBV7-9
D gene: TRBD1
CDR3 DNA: TGTGCCAGCAGCTGGACAGGGTCCCCCGGGGAGCTGTTTTTT
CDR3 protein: CASSWTGSPGELFF

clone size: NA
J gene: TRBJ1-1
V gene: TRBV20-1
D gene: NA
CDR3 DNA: TGCAGTGTTGGGACTTTCGTCCCACGGACGGCCATGAACACTGAAGCTTTCTTT
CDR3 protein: CSVGTFVPRTAMNTEAFF

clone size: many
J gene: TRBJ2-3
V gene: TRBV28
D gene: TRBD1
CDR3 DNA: TGTGCCAGCAGTTCACCCGGGACAGACCCCACAGATACGCAGTATTTT
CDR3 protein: CASSSPGTDPTDTQYF

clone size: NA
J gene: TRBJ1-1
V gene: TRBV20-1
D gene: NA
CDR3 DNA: TGCAGTGCTAGGACTTACAGGGAAACTGAAGCTTTCTTT
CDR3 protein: CSARTYRETEAFF

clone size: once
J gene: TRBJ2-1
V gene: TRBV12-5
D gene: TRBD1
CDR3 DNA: TGTGCTAGTGGGCCCCCGGGACAGGGTTCCGATGAGCAGTTCTTC
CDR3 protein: CASGPPGQGSDEQFF

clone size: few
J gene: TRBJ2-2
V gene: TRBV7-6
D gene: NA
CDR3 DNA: TGTGCCAGCAGCGCCCCTGGGACGAACACCGGGGAGCTGTTTTTT
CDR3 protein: CASSAPGTNTGELFF

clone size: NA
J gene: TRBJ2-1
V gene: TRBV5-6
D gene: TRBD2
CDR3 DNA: TGTGCCAGCAGCGTGGATCTAGCGGGTTATTACAATGAGCAGTTCTTC
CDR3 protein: CASSVDLAGYYNEQFF

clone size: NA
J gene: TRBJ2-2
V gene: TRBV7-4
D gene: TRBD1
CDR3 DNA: TGTGCCAGCAGCTCTCTACCCCCGGGACAGCTTAACACCGGGGAGCTGTTTTTT
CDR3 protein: CASSSLPPGQLNTGELFF

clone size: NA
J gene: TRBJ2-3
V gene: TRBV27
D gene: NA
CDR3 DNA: TGTGCCAGCAGTTTAACGGGGAACAATCAGCCCCAGTATTTT
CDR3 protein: CASSLTGNNQPQYF